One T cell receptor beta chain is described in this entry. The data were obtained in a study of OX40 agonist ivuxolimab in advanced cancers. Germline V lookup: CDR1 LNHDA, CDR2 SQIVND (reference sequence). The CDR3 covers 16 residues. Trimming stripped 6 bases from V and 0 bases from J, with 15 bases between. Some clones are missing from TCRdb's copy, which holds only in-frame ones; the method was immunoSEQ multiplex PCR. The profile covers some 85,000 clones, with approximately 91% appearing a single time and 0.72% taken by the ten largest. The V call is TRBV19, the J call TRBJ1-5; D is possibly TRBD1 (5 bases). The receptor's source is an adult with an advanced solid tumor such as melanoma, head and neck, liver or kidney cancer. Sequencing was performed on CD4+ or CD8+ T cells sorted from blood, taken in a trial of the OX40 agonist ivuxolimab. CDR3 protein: CASSKGTAYSNQPQHF. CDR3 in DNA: TGTGCCAGTAGCAAGGGGACCGCTTATAGCAATCAGCCCCAGCATTTT.